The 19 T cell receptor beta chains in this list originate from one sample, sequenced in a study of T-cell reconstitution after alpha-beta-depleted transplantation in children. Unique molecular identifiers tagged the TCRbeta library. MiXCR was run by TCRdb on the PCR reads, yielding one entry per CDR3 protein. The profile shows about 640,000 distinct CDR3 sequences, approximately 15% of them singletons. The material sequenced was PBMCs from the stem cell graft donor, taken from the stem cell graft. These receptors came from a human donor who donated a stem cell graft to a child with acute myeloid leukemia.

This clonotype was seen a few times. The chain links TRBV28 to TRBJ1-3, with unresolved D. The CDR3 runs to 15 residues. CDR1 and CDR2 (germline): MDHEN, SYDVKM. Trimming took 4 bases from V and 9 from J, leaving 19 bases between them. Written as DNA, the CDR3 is TGTGCCAGCAGTTCCTGGACGGAGCGGTTATCCACCATATATTTT. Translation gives CASSSWTERLSTIYF.

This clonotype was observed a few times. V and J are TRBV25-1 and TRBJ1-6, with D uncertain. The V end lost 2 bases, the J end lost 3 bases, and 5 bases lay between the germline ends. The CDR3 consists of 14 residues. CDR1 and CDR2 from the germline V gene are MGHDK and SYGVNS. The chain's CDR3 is CASSERNYNSPLHF. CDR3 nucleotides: TGTGCCAGCAGTGAACGGAACTATAATTCACCCCTCCACTTT.

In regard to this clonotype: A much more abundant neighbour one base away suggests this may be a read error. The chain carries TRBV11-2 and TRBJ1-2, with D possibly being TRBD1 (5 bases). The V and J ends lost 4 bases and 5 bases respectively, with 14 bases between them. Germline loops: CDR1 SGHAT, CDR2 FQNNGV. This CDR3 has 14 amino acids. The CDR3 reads CASSSPKGLYGYTF. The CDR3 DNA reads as TGTGCCAGCAGCTCCCCAAAGGGGTTATATGGCTACACCTTC.

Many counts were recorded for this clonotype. CDR3 in amino acids: CASSQAPGSYEQYF. In DNA form, the CDR3 reads TGCGCCAGCAGCCAAGCTCCGGGGAGTTACGAGCAGTACTTC. The rearrangement links TRBV4-3 to TRBJ2-7; possibly TRBD2 for D (5 bases). There are 14 residues in the CDR3. Trimming took 1 base from V and 4 from J, leaving 11 bases between them. Germline V gene sequence: CDR1 LGHNA, CDR2 YSLEER.

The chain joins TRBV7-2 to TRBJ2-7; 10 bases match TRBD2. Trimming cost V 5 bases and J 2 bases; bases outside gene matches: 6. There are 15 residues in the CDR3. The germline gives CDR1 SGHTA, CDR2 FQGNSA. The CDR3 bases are TGTGCCAGCAGCGATAGCGGGGGGCTGACCTACGAGCAGTACTTC. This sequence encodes CASSDSGGLTYEQYF.

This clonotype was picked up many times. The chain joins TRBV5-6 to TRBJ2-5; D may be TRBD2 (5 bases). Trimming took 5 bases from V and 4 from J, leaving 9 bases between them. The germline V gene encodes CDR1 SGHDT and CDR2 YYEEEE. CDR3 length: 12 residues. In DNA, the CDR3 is TGTGCCAGCAGAGGAGGATTAGAGACCCAGTACTTC. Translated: CASRGGLETQYF.

In nucleotides, the CDR3 is TGTGCCAGCAGCCAATCAGGCGGGACAGAAGAGACCCAGTACTTC. This codes for CASSQSGGTEETQYF. The chain combines TRBV6-2 or TRBV6-3 with TRBJ2-5; tentative D call: TRBD1 (7 bases). Trimming took 6 bases from V and 3 from J, leaving 17 bases between them. Germline-derived CDR1 and CDR2 are MNHEY and SVGEGT. The CDR3 is 15 residues long.

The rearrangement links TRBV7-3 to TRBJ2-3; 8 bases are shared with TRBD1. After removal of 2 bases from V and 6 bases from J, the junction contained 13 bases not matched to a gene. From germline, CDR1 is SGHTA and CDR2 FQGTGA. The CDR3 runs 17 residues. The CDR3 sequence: CASSLLVTGVPWDTQYF. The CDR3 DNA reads TGTGCCAGCAGCTTATTAGTGACAGGGGTCCCCTGGGATACGCAGTATTTT.

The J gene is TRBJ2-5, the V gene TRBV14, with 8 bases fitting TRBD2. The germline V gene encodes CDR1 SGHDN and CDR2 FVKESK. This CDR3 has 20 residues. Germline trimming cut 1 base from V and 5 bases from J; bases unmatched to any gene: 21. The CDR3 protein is CASSQGRAQRGLLSGETQYF. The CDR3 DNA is TGTGCCAGCAGCCAAGGGAGGGCCCAGCGGGGGCTCTTATCGGGTGAGACCCAGTACTTC.

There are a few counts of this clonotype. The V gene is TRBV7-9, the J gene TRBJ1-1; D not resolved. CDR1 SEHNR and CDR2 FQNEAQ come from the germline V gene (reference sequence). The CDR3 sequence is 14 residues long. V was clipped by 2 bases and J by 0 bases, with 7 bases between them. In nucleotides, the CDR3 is TGTGCCAGCAGCTTACCACTCATGAACACTGAAGCTTTCTTT. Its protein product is CASSLPLMNTEAFF.

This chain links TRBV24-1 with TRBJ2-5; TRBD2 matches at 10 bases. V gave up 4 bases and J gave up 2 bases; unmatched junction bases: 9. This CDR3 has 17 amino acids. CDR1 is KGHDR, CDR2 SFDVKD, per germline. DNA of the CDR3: TGTGCCACCAGTGACCCCTACCCGACTAGCGGGCAAGAGACCCAGTACTTC. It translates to CATSDPYPTSGQETQYF.

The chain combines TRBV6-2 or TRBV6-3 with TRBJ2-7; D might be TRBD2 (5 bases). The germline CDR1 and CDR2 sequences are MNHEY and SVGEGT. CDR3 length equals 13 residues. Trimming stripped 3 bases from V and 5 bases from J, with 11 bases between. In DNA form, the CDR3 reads TGTGCCAGCAGTTATCTCGGGGTTCACGAGCAGTACTTC. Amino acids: CASSYLGVHEQYF.

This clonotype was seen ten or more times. This CDR3 reads CASSLPGRTEAFF. CDR3 in DNA: TGCGCCAGCAGCTTACCGGGGCGAACTGAAGCTTTCTTT. V and J are TRBV5-1 and TRBJ1-1, with D possibly TRBD1 on 5 matching bases. CDR1 and CDR2 (germline): SGHRS, YFSETQ. The CDR3 sequence is 13 residues long. V lost 2 bases and J lost 5, with 10 bases in between.

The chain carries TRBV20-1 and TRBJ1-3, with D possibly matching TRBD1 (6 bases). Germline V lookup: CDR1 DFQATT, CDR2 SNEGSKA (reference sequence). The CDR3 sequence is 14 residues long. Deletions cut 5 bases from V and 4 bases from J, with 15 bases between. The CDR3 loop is CSAGRGTPGNTIYF. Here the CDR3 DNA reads TGCAGTGCTGGTCGCGGGACACCCGGAAACACCATATATTTT.

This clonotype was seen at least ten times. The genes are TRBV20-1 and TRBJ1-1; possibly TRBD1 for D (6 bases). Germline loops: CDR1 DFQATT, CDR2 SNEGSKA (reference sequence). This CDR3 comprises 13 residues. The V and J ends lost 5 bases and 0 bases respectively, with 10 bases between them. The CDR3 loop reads CSAPGHLNTEAFF. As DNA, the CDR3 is TGCAGTGCTCCGGGACATTTGAACACTGAAGCTTTCTTT.

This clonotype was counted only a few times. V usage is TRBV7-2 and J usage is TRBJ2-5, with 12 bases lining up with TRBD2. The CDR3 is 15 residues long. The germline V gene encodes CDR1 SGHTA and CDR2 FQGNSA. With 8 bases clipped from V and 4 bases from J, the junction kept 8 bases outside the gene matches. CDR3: CASGLAGGPIETQYF. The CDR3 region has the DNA TGTGCCAGCGGCCTAGCGGGGGGGCCTATAGAGACCCAGTACTTC.

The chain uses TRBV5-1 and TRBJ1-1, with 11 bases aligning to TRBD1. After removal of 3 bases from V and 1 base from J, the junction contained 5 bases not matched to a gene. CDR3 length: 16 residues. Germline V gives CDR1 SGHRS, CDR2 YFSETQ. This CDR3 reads CASSSWTGGENTEAFF. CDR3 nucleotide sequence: TGCGCCAGCAGCTCCTGGACAGGGGGCGAGAACACTGAAGCTTTCTTT.

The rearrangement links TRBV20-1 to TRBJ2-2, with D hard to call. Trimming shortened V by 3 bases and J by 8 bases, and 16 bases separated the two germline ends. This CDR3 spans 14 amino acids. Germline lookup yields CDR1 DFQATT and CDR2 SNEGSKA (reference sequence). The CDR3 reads CSASLQSQRGELFF. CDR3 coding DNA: TGCAGTGCTAGCCTGCAGTCGCAGAGAGGGGAGCTGTTTTTT.

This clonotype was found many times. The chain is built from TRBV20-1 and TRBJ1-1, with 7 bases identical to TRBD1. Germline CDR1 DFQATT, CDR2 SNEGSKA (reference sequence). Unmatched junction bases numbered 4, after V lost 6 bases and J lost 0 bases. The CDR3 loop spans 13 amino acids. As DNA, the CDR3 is TGCAGTGCCAAGACAGGGATGAACACTGAAGCTTTCTTT. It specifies CSAKTGMNTEAFF.